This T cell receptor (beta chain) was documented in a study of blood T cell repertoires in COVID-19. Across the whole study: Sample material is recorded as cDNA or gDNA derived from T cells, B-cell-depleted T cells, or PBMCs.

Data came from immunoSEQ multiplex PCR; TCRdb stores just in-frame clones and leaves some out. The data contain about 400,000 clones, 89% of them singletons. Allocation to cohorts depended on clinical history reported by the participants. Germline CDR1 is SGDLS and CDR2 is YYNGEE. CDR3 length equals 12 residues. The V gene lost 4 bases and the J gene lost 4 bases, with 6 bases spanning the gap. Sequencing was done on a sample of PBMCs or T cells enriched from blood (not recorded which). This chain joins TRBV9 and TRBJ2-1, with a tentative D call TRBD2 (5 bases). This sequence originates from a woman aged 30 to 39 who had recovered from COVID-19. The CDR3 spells CASSRGYNEQFF. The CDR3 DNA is TGTGCCAGCAGCCGGGGATACAATGAGCAGTTCTTC. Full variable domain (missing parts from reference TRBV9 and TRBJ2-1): DSGVTQTPKHLITATGQRVTLRCSPRSGDLSVYWYQQSLDQGLQFLIQYYNGEERAKGNILERFSAQQFPDLHSELNLSSLELGDSALYFCASSRGYNEQFFGPGTRLTVL.